Listed here are 20 T cell receptor beta chains from one sample, sequenced in a study of blood T cells in healthy people across ages. Then a second PCR, running roughly 7 to 12 cycles, was carried out with a sample-barcoded 5' primer and a J-beta primer mix. Each CDR3 protein is one row after TCRdb ran MiXCR on the 5' RACE reads. The data contain 850,000 to 1,000,000 distinct CDR3 sequences, under 50% of them singletons. Sequences were obtained from blood. These receptors came from a man younger than 40 in good health.

The chain joins TRBV3-1 to TRBJ2-3, with a weak D call TRBD2 (7 bases). The CDR3 is 15 residues long. Germline CDR1 and CDR2: LGHDT and YNNKEL (reference sequence). The V end was cut by 0 bases, the J end by 4 bases, with 11 bases between. CDR3 residues: CASSQDSGGPDTQYF. The DNA of the CDR3 is TGTGCCAGCAGCCAAGATTCGGGGGGCCCAGATACGCAGTATTTT.

V is TRBV5-4 and J is TRBJ1-6; D is unresolved. V lost 3 bases to trimming and J lost 8 bases, with 15 bases between them. CDR1 is SGHNT and CDR2 is YYREEE in the germline V gene (reference sequence). The CDR3 totals 15 residues. The CDR3, as DNA: TGTGCCAGCAGCTCTGCCGCCGCCCCATATTCACCCCTCCACTTT. It is translated as CASSSAAAPYSPLHF.

The chain carries TRBV20-1 and TRBJ1-2; no firm D call. The CDR3 extends over 16 amino acids. V shed 0 bases and J shed 5 bases, with 19 bases lying between them. Germline CDR1 DFQATT, CDR2 SNEGSKA (reference sequence). The DNA of the CDR3 is TGCAGTGCTAGAGATGTGGCTCGAAGGACGGGATATGGCTACACCTTC. Translating it yields CSARDVARRTGYGYTF.

Note on this clonotype: Compared with germline, one end of the junction differs, possibly owing to a read error. The CDR3 bases are TGCGCCGGCAGCCAAGATTTCTTTGAGGTTGGGGAGACCCAGTACTTC. It specifies CAGSQDFFEVGETQYF. The rearrangement uses TRBV4-1 and TRBJ2-5; no clear D. This CDR3 is 16 amino acids long. Per the germline V gene, CDR1 is MGHRA and CDR2 is YSYEKL.

This clonotype appeared a few times. This chain's CDR3 is CASSQDYQSTDTQYF. The DNA of the CDR3 is TGCGCCAGCAGCCAAGATTACCAGAGCACAGATACGCAGTATTTT. The rearrangement joins TRBV4-3 to TRBJ2-3; D unclear. Germline V gene lookup returns CDR1 LGHNA and CDR2 YSLEER. V lost 0 bases and J lost 0, with 7 bases in between. CDR3 length equals 15 residues.

The rearrangement uses TRBV7-2 and TRBJ2-4; weak D call: TRBD2 (5 bases). The J call may be faulty, since TRBJ2-7 better matches the DNA end. Germline CDR1 SGHTA, CDR2 FQGNSA. The CDR3 sequence is 15 residues long. CDR3 nucleotides: TGTACCAGCAGTTTTCCCTGGAGGCTCAGCTACGAGCAGTACTTC. Amino acids: CTSSFPWRLSYEQYF.

A word on this clonotype: The junction differs from germline at one of its ends, possibly a read error. The chain combines TRBV7-2 with TRBJ2-1; 10 nucleotides agree with TRBD1. This CDR3 has 15 residues. Germline CDR1 and CDR2: SGHTA and FQGNSA. This CDR3 is CAGSWGQGIGNEQFF. DNA for the CDR3: TGTGCCGGCAGCTGGGGACAGGGGATCGGCAATGAGCAGTTCTTC.

The genes are TRBV9 and TRBJ1-4; maybe TRBD1 (6 bases). The germline V gene encodes CDR1 SGDLS and CDR2 YYNGEE. The CDR3 has 16 residues. Deletions cut 3 bases from V and 3 bases from J, with 15 bases between. This chain's CDR3 is CASSGTTGSPNEKLFF. CDR3 DNA: TGTGCCAGCAGCGGAACTACAGGGTCGCCTAATGAAAAACTGTTTTTT.

This clonotype is a singleton in its sample. One end of the junction fails to match germline, which may point to a read error. The rearrangement uses TRBV27 and TRBJ1-2; no firm D call. Germline lookup yields CDR1 MNHEY and CDR2 SMNVEV (reference sequence). This CDR3 contains 15 residues. CDR3 sequence: CAGSQGRMANYGYTF. The CDR3 nucleotides read TGTGCCGGCAGCCAAGGACGGATGGCTAACTATGGCTACACCTTC.

The chain combines TRBV6-6 with TRBJ2-7; 10 positions agree with TRBD1. The CDR3 contains 16 residues. CDR1 is MNHNY and CDR2 is SVGAGI in the germline V gene (reference sequence). The V gene end was trimmed by 6 bases and the J gene end by 1 base; junction bases not matched to a gene: 9. This CDR3 is CASSEGDRGLSYEQYF. The CDR3 DNA is TGTGCCAGCAGCGAGGGGGACAGGGGATTGTCCTACGAGCAGTACTTC.

The chain uses TRBV6-5 and TRBJ1-2; 8 positions match TRBD1. Germline V CDR1 and CDR2: MNHEY, SVGAGI. With 6 bases clipped from V and 5 bases from J, the junction kept 5 bases outside the gene matches. This CDR3 has 13 amino acids. The DNA for the CDR3 is TGTGCCAGCAGGGACAGGGAGCAATATGGCTACACCTTC. Residues: CASRDREQYGYTF.

This sequence joins TRBV6-5 and TRBJ2-5; no firm D call. CDR1 MNHEY and CDR2 SVGAGI come from the germline V gene. Trimming removed 0 bases at V and 13 bases at J, with 15 bases between. The CDR3 runs 13 residues. CDR3 residues: CASSYSKVYPPYF. DNA of the CDR3: TGTGCCAGCAGTTACTCGAAAGTCTACCCTCCGTACTTC.

This clonotype was observed once. The V and J genes are TRBV6-6 and TRBJ2-1; 10 nucleotides line up with TRBD2. V dropped 1 base and J dropped 6; count of bases not matched to a gene: 6. This CDR3 has 16 residues. Germline assignment: CDR1 MNHNY and CDR2 SVGAGI (reference sequence). The CDR3 here is CASSYFPGTSANEQFF. The CDR3 DNA follows: TGTGCCAGCAGTTACTTTCCTGGGACTAGCGCCAATGAGCAGTTCTTC.

This clonotype was found a few times. The V call is TRBV6-5, the J call TRBJ2-5; maybe TRBD1 (6 bases). Germline V gene sequence: CDR1 MNHEY, CDR2 SVGAGI. The CDR3 length is 15 residues. With 4 bases removed from V and 2 bases from J, the gap between germline ends came to 14 bases. The CDR3 is CASSLLGTRQETQYF. The CDR3 nucleotides are TGTGCCAGCAGTTTGTTGGGGACAAGACAAGAGACCCAGTACTTC.

This clonotype has a handful of counts. The chain uses TRBV7-2 and TRBJ1-6; D gene ambiguous. CDR1 SGHTA and CDR2 FQGNSA come from the germline V gene. Trimming removed 0 bases from V and 9 bases from J, with 9 bases in between. The CDR3 runs to 14 residues. CDR3 coding DNA: TGTGCCAGCAGCTTAGCGCGAAACAGTTCACCCCTCCACTTT. This codes for CASSLARNSSPLHF. The complete variable domain, with remaining parts taken from reference TRBV7-2 and TRBJ1-6, reads GAGVSQSPSNKVTEKGKDVELRCDPISGHTALYWYRQSLGQGLEFLIYFQGNSAPDKSGLPSDRFSAERTGGSVSTLTIQRTQQEDSAVYLCASSLARNSSPLHFGNGTRLTVT.

The rearrangement links TRBV28 to TRBJ2-7; D remains ambiguous. Germline CDR1 and CDR2: MDHEN and SYDVKM. Trimming pared 6 bases from V and 7 bases from J, leaving 13 bases between. The length of the CDR3 is 12 residues. The CDR3 bases are TGTGCCAGCAGGGGAATGGGGTGGGAGCAGTACTTC. Translation: CASRGMGWEQYF.

V and J are TRBV6-5 and TRBJ2-1; TRBD2 aligns across 8 bases. Germline V gene lookup returns CDR1 MNHEY and CDR2 SVGAGI. The trim removed 5 bases at V and 3 bases at J, leaving 9 bases unmatched. The CDR3 runs to 16 residues. The CDR3 spells CASSSQAGAYYNEQFF. The CDR3 bases are TGTGCCAGCAGTAGCCAAGCGGGGGCCTACTACAATGAGCAGTTCTTC.

The chain combines TRBV4-1 with TRBJ2-5; D is unresolved. Germline assignment: CDR1 MGHRA and CDR2 YSYEKL. CDR3 length: 14 residues. V was cut by 0 bases and J by 4 bases, with 9 bases left in between. CDR3 DNA: TGCGCCAGCAGCCAAGATACCACGCTAGAGACCCAGTACTTC. Amino acids: CASSQDTTLETQYF.

This chain joins TRBV20-1 and TRBJ2-7; 8 positions agree with TRBD1. V shed 0 bases and J 3 bases; nucleotides not matched to a gene: 7. The CDR3 totals 15 residues. The V gene's germline CDR1 is DFQATT and CDR2 SNEGSKA (reference sequence). CDR3 in amino acids: CSARDEGRGRYEQYF. CDR3 DNA: TGCAGTGCTAGAGATGAGGGCAGGGGGCGCTACGAGCAGTACTTC.

As for this clonotype: Being one base from a much bigger clone, this may be a read error. The gene calls are TRBV4-1 and TRBJ1-2, with D tentatively TRBD1 (5 bases). There are 19 residues in the CDR3. CDR1 and CDR2 (germline): MGHRA, YSYEKL. The ends were cut back, 4 bases at V and 2 bases at J, with 26 bases in the middle. CDR3 bases: TGCGCCAGCAGCCCCCAACCGGGGCGCCCAATCTTACAAAACTATGGCTACACCTTC. The encoded protein is CASSPQPGRPILQNYGYTF.